This entry is about one T cell receptor (beta chain). The antigen remains undetermined. Germline assignment: CDR1 MDHEN and CDR2 SYDVKM. V was pared by 5 bases and J by 6 bases, with 10 bases between. CDR3 length: 12 amino acids. The entry originates in a study of post-analysis software for immune sequencing data. Points from the study as a whole: Patients carried a handful of TRBV segments more frequently than controls did, and TRBV5-6, TRBV5-1 and TRBV20-1 were among them.

cDNA libraries for TCR beta contained unique molecular identifiers. T cells numbering roughly 0.9 to 10 million yielded cDNA molecules that totaled approximately 500,000. MiXCR, applied by TCRdb to the PCR reads, yields one record per CDR3 protein. The sample carries roughly 800,000 distinct CDR3 sequences, around 27% recorded once. The chain is built from TRBV28 and TRBJ1-2; D call uncertain. The clonotype originates from a girl aged 5-17 years with multiple sclerosis. Material for sequencing was blood. The CDR3 here is CASSLQSDGYTF. The CDR3 coding sequence is TGTGCCAGCAGTCTACAGAGCGATGGCTACACCTTC.